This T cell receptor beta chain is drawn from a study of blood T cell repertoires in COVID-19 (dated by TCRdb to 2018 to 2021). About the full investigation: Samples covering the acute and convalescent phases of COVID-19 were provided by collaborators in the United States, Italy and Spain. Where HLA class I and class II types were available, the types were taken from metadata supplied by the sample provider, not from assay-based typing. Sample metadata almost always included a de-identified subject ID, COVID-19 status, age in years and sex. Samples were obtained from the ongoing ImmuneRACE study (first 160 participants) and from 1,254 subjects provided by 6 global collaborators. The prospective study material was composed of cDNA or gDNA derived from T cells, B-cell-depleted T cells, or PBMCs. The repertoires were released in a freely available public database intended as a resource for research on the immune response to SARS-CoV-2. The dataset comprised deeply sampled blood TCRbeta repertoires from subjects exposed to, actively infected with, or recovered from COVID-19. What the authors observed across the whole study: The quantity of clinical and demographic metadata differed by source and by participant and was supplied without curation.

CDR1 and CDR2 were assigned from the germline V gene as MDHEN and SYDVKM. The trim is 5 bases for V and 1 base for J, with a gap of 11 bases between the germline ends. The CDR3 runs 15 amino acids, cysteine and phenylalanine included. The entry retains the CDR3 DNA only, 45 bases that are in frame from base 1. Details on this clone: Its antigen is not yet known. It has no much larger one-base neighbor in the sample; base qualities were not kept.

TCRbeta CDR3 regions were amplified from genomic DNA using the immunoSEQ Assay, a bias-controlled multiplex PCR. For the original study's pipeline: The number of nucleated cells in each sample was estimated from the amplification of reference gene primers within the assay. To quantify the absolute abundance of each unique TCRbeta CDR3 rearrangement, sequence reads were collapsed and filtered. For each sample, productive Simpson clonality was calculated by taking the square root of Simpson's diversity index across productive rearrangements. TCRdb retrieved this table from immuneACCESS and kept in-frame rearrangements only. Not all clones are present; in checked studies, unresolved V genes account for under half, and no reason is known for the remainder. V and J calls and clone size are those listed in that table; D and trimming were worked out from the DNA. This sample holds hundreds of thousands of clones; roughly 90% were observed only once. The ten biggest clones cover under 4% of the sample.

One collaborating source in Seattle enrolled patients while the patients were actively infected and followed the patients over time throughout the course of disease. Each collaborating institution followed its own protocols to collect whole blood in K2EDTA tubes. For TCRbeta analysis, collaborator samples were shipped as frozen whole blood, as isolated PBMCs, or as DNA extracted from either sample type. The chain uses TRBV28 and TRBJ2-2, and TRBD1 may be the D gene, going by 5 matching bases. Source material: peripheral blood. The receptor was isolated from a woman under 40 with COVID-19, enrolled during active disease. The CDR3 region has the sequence CASSLPTGNTGELFF. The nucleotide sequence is TGTGCCAGCAGTCTCCCCACAGGGAACACCGGGGAGCTGTTTTTT.